This T cell receptor (beta chain) was sequenced for a study of shared clonotypes between healthy human individuals. From germline, CDR1 is MGHRA and CDR2 YSYEKL. The V and J ends lost 2 bases and 0 bases respectively, with 16 bases between them. The CDR3 is 17 residues long. Naivety among CD8 cells was defined by CD45RO negativity and positive CCR7 selection, thereby excluding terminally differentiated effector memory CD45RA+ cells. Donors included only healthy HIV-negative adults lacking recent acute infections or vaccinations. Splitting of each subset's genomic DNA was done evenly across several immunoSEQ plates. In the study's own analysis: ImmunoSEQ gave junction-only sequences without quality scores, so filtering differed. The data were produced by immunoSEQ multiplex PCR, yet TCRdb's version contains in-frame clones alone and is incomplete. V and J calls and clone size follow that table, whereas D and trimming were derived from the DNA. Seen here are around 1.9 million clones, about 93% observed once, and the top ten hold under 2%.

The gene calls are TRBV4-1 and TRBJ1-2; unclear D gene. The sequence was collected from a man aged 18-30 years in good health. Some clones in this sample may be carry-over from other donors' samples. Sequencing input: naive CD8+ T cells from PBMCs. DNA for the CDR3: TGCGCCAGCAGCCAACAACACCCCTCGTGGACTAACTATGGCTACACCTTC. Amino acid sequence: CASSQQHPSWTNYGYTF.